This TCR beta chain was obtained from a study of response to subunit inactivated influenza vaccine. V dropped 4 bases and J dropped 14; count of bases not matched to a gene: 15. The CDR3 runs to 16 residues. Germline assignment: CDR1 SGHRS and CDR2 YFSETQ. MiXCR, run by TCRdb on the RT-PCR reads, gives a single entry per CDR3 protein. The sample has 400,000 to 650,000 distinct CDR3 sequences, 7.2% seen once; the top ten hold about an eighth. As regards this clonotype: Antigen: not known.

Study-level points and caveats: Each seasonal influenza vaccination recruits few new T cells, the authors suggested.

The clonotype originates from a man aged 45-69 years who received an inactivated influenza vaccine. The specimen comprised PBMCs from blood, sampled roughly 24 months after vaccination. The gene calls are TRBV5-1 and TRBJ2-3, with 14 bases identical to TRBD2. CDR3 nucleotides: TGCGCCAGCAGCGCCGCGGCAGCGACTAGCGGGGGGGTTGTGTATTTT. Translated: CASSAAAATSGGVVYF.